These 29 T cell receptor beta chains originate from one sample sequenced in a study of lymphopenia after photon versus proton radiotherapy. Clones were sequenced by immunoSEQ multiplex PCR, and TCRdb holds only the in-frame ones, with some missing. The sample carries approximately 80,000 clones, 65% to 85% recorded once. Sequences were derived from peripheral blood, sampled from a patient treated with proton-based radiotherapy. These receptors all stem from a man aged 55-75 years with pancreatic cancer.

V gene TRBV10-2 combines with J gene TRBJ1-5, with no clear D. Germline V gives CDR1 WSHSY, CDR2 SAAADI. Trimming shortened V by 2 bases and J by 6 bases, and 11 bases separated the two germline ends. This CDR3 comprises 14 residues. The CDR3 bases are TGCGCCAGCAGTGAGAACAGCGAGCTTCAGCCCCAGCATTTT. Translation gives CASSENSELQPQHF.

The CDR3, as DNA: TGTGCCAGCAGCCTCACCCCTGGGAATATAAATACGCAGTATTTT. It yields the protein CASSLTPGNINTQYF. The chain links TRBV14 to TRBJ2-3; D is undetermined. CDR3 size: 15 residues. The V gene lost 4 bases and the J gene lost 7 bases, with 18 bases spanning the gap. Germline V gene data show CDR1 as SGHDN and CDR2 as FVKESK.

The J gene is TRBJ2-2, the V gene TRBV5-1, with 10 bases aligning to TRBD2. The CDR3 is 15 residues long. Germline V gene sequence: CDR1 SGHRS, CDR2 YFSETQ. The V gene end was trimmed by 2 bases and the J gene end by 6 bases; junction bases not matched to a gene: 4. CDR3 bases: TGCGCCAGCAGCTTTACAGCGGGAGGGGCCGGGGAGCTGTTTTTT. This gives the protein CASSFTAGGAGELFF.

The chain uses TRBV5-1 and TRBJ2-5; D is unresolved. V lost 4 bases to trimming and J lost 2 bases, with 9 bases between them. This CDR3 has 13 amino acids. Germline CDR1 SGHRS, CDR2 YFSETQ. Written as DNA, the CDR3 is TGCGCCAGCAGCGATCCGCGACAAGAGACCCAGTACTTC. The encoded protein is CASSDPRQETQYF.

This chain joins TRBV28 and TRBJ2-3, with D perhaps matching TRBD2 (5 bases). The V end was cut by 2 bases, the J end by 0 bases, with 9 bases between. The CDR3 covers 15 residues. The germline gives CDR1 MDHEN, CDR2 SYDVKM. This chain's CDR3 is CASSLRGSSTDTQYF. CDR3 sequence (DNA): TGTGCCAGCAGTTTACGGGGTTCTAGCACAGATACGCAGTATTTT. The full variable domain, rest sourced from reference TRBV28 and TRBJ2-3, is DVKVTQSSRYLVKRTGEKVFLECVQDMDHENMFWYRQDPGLGLRLIYFSYDVKMKEKGDIPEGYSVSREKKERFSLILESASTNQTSMYLCASSLRGSSTDTQYFGPGTRLTVL.

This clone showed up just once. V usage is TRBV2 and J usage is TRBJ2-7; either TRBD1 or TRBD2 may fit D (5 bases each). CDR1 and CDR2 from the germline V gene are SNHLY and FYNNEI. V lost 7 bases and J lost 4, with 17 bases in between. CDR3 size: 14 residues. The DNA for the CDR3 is TGTGCCAGCAAAAGGGACGGTCCCTCTTACGAGCAGTACTTC. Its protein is CASKRDGPSYEQYF.

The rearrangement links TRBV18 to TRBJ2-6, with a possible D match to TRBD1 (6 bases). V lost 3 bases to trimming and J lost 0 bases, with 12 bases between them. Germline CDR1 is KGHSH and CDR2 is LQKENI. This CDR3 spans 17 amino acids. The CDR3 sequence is CASSPEQGSSGANVLTF. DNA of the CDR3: TGTGCCAGCTCACCGGAACAGGGCTCCTCTGGGGCCAACGTCCTGACTTTC.

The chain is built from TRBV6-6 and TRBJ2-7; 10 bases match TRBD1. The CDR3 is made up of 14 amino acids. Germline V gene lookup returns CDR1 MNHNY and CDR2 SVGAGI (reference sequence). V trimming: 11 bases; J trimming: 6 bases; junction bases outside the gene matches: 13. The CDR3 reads CAAFSGTGESEQYF. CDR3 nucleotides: TGTGCCGCCTTCTCCGGGACAGGGGAAAGCGAGCAGTACTTC.

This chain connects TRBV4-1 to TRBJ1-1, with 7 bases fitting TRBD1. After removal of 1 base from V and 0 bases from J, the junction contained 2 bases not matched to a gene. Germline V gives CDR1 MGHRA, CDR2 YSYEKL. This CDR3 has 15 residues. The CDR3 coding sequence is TGCGCCAGCAGCCAAGGACAGGGCATGAACACTGAAGCTTTCTTT. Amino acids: CASSQGQGMNTEAFF.

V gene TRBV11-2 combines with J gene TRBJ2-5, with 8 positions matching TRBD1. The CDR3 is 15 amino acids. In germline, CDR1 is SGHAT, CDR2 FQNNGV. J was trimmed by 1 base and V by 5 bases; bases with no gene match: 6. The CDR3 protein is CASSIMTGAQETQYF. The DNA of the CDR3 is TGTGCCAGCAGCATAATGACAGGGGCCCAAGAGACCCAGTACTTC.

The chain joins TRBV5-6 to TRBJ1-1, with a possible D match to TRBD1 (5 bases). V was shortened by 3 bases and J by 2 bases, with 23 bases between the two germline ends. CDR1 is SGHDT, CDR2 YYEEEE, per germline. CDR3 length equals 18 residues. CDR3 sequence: CASSSTYTGTQVNTEAFF. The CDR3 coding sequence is TGTGCCAGCAGCTCTACTTATACCGGGACCCAAGTAAACACTGAAGCTTTCTTT.

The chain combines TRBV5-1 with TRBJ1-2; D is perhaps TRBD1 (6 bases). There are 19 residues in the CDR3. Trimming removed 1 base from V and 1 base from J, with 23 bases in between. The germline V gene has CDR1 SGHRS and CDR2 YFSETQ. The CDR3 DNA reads TGCGCCAGCAGCTTGAACGGAGCGGGGGCCCTTACTGTTAACTATGGCTACACCTTC. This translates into CASSLNGAGALTVNYGYTF.

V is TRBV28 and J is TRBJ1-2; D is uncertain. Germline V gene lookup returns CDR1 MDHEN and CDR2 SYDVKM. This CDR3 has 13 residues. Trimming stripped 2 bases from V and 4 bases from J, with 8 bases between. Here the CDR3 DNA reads TGTGCCAGCAGTTTAGTGGGTCCCTATGGCTACACCTTC. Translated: CASSLVGPYGYTF.

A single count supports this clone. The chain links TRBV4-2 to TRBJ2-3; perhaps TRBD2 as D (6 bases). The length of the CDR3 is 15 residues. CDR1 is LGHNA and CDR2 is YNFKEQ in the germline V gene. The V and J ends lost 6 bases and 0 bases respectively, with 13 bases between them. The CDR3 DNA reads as TGTGCCAGCAGTGCCCGTAGCGGCAGCACAGATACGCAGTATTTT. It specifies CASSARSGSTDTQYF.

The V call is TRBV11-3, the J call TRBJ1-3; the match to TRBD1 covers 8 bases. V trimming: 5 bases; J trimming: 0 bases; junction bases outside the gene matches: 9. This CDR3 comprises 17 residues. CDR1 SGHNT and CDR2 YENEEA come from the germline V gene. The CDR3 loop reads CASSLQAGGASGNTIYF. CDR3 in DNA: TGTGCCAGCAGCCTCCAAGCAGGGGGCGCCTCTGGAAACACCATATATTTT. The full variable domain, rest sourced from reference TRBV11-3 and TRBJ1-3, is EAGVVQSPRYKIIEKKQPVAFWCNPISGHNTLYWYLQNLGQGPELLIRYENEEAVDDSQLPKDRFSAERLKGVDSTLKIQPAELGDSAVYLCASSLQAGGASGNTIYFGEGSWLTVV.

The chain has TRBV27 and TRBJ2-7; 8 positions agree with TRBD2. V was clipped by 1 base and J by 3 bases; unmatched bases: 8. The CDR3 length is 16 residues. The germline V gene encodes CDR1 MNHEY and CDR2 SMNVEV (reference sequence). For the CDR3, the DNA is TGTGCCAGCAGTTTATTTCGAAGCGGGAGCCTCTACGAGCAGTACTTC. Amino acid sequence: CASSLFRSGSLYEQYF.

CDR3 sequence reads: CASSKCPNSTNYGYTF. CDR3 sequence (DNA): TGTGCCAGCAGCAAATGCCCTAACAGCACTAACTATGGCTACACCTTC. This rearrangement joins TRBV21-1 to TRBJ1-2; TRBD1, the table's D call, lacks a check against the DNA. TRBV21-1 is termed a pseudogene. The CDR3 runs 16 residues.

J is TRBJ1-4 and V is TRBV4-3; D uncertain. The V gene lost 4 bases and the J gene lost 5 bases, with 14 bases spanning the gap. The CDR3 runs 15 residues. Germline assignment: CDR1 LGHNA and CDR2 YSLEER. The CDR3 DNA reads TGCGCCAGCAGCCCCCAAGGTAGTCGAAATGAAAAACTGTTTTTT. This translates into CASSPQGSRNEKLFF.

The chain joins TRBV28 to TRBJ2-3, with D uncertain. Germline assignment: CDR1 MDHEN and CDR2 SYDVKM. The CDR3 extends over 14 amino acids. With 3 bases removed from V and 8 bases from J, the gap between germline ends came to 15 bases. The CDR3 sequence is CASSFRMRTSTQYF. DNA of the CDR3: TGTGCCAGCAGTTTTAGAATGCGCACGAGTACGCAGTATTTT. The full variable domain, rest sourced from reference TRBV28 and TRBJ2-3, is DVKVTQSSRYLVKRTGEKVFLECVQDMDHENMFWYRQDPGLGLRLIYFSYDVKMKEKGDIPEGYSVSREKKERFSLILESASTNQTSMYLCASSFRMRTSTQYFGPGTRLTVL.

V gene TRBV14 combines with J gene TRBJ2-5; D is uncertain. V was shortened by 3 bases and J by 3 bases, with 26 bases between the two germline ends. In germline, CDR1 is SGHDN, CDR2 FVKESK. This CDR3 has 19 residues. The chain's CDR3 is CASSQEATVLTSSKETQYF. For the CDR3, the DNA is TGTGCCAGCAGCCAGGAAGCGACCGTCCTAACTTCCTCCAAAGAGACCCAGTACTTC. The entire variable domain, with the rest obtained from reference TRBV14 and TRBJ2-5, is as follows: EAGVTQFPSHSVIEKGQTVTLRCDPISGHDNLYWYRRVMGKEIKFLLHFVKESKQDESGMPNNRFLAERTGGTYSTLKVQPAELEDSGVYFCASSQEATVLTSSKETQYFGPGTRLLVL.

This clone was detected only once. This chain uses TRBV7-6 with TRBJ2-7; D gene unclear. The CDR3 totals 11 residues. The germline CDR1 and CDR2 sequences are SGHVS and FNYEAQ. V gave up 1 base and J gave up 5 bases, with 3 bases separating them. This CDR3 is CASSLGDEQYF. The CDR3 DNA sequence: TGTGCCAGCAGCTTAGGGGACGAGCAGTACTTC.

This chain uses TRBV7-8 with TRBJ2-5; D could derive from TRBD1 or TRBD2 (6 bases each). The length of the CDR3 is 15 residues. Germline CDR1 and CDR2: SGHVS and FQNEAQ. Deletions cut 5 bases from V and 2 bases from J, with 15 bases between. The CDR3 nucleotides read TGTGCCAGCAGCGACCCCGGGGGCAGTCAAGAGACCCAGTACTTC. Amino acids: CASSDPGGSQETQYF.

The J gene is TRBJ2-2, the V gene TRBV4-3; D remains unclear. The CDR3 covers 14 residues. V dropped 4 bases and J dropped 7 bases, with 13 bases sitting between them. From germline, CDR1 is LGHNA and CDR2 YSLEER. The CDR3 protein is CASSPDWRGGELFF. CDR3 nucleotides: TGCGCCAGCAGCCCCGACTGGCGAGGCGGGGAGCTGTTTTTT.

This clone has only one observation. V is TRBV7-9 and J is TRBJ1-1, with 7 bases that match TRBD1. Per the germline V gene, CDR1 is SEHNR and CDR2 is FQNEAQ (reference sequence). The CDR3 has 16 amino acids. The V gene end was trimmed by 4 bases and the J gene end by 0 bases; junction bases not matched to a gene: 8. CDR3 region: CASSSQDRPMNTEAFF. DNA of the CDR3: TGTGCCAGCAGCTCCCAGGACAGGCCGATGAACACTGAAGCTTTCTTT.

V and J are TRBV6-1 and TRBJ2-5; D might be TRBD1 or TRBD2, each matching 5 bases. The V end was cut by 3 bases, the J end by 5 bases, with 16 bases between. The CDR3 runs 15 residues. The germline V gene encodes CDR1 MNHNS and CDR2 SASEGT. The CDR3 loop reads CASSEGRLRRETQYF. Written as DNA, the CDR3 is TGTGCCAGCAGTGAGGGACGATTGAGGAGGGAGACCCAGTACTTC.

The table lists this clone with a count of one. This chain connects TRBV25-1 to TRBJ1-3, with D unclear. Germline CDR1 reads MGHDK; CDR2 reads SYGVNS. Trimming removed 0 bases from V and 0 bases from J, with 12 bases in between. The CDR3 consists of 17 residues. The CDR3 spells CASSEYSPLNSGNTIYF. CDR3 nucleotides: TGTGCCAGCAGTGAATATAGTCCGCTAAACTCTGGAAACACCATATATTTT.

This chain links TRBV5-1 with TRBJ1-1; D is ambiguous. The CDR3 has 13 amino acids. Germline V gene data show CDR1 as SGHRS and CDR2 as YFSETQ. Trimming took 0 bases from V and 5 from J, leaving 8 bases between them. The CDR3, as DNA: TGCGCCAGCAGCTTGGAGATTTGGACTGAAGCTTTCTTT. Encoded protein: CASSLEIWTEAFF.

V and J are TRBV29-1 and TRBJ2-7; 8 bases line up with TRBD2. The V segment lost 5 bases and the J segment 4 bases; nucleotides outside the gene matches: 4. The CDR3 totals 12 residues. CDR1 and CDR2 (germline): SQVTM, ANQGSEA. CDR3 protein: CSVLREGYEQYF. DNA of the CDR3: TGCAGCGTTCTACGGGAGGGGTACGAGCAGTACTTC.

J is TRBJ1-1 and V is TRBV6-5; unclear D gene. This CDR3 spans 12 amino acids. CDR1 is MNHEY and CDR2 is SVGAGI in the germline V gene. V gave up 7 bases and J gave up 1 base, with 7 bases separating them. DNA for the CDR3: TGTGCCAGCAAAGAGGGGAACACTGAAGCTTTCTTT. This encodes CASKEGNTEAFF.